This TCR beta chain derives from a study of blood T cell repertoires in COVID-19. Study background: There were acute and convalescent COVID-19 samples, and they came from the United States, Italy and Spain. From T cells, B-cell-depleted T cells, or PBMCs came the material, which was cDNA or gDNA.

Study processing details: Cell counts per sample came from amplifying reference gene primers. Clones were read by immunoSEQ multiplex PCR, and TCRdb kept only the in-frame ones, dropping some. That table supplies the V and J calls and clone size; D and trimming were determined from the DNA. There are 250,000 or so clones in the sample; approximately 86% occur only once, and around 7.3% lies in the top ten. The germline gives CDR1 SQVTM, CDR2 ANQGSEA. This CDR3 has 18 residues. V was shortened by 5 bases and J by 6 bases, with 29 bases between the two germline ends. The chain combines TRBV29-1 with TRBJ2-1, with TRBD1 as a possible D gene (6 bases). This sequence was found in a woman between 65 and 79 years old with active or convalescent COVID-19. Sequencing input: peripheral blood. CDR3 nucleotides: TGCAGCGTTTACAGGGCCATCACCACTCCACGTTGGGGCAATGAGCAGTTCTTC. Translating it yields CSVYRAITTPRWGNEQFF.